The T cell receptor (beta chain) under discussion was sequenced for a study of T cell responses to AZD1222 COVID-19 vaccine. There are 12 residues in the CDR3. Between the trimmed V and J ends, which lost 2 bases and 5 bases, there was a span of 7 bases. Generated by immunoSEQ multiplex PCR, the TCRdb table keeps only in-frame clones and is missing some. The table records 95,000 to 110,000 clones, approximately 89% of them present only once. The rearrangement uses TRBV12-3 or TRBV12-4 and TRBJ2-7; D is undetermined. The clonotype comes from an adult in good health. Material: peripheral blood, obtained on day 0 of AZD1222 vaccination. The CDR3 sequence is CASSLLPHEQYF. The CDR3 DNA reads as TGTGCCAGCAGTTTACTCCCGCACGAGCAGTACTTC.